The entry below describes one TCR beta chain. Clones were sequenced by immunoSEQ multiplex PCR, and TCRdb holds only the in-frame ones, with some missing. The sample holds 99,000 or so clones; about 86% are singletons and the top ten take approximately 4%. This specimen comes from a study of cytomegalovirus exposure and HLA in healthy donors. Overall study: The use of the same platform for the 90 to 150 validation repertoires and the roughly 730 first-cohort repertoires was reported by a later analysis.

The donors were in the roughly 130-subject validation cohort, distinct from the approximately 670-subject first cohort. Germline trimming cut 3 bases from V and 8 bases from J; bases unmatched to any gene: 9. The CDR3 is 16 residues long. The germline gives CDR1 SGHRS, CDR2 YFSETQ. This chain links TRBV5-1 with TRBJ2-1; 12 bases are shared with TRBD1. The sample taken for sequencing was PBMCs. The source of this sequence is a woman aged 18-29 years in good health and CMV-seropositive. The CDR3 region is CASSSTPGQGADEQFF. CDR3 DNA sequence: TGCGCCAGCAGCTCTACCCCGGGACAGGGGGCTGATGAGCAGTTCTTC.